The clone carrying this T cell receptor (beta chain) came up a few times. The antigen is not known. TCRdb reprocessed the RT-PCR reads with MiXCR, giving one entry per CDR3 protein. The table lists hundreds of thousands of distinct CDR3 sequences, 10% to 15% of them singletons. The data derive from a study of response to subunit inactivated influenza vaccine. Points from the study as a whole: The study's authors posited that every seasonal influenza vaccination enlists few new T cells.

V lost 5 bases, J lost 4 bases, and 5 bases stayed unmatched. The CDR3 sequence is 15 residues long. CDR1 is SGHTA, CDR2 FQGNSA, per germline. This sequence was found in a man aged 50-60 years who received an inactivated influenza vaccine. The genes are TRBV7-2 and TRBJ2-3; 11 nucleotides line up with TRBD2. Specimen: PBMCs from blood, collected on the day of vaccination. As DNA, the CDR3 is TGTGCCAGCAGCCAGACTAGCGGGGTTGCAGATACGCAGTATTTT. Protein: CASSQTSGVADTQYF. Based on the CDR3 plus reference TRBV7-2 and TRBJ2-3, the full variable domain is GAGVSQSPSNKVTEKGKDVELRCDPISGHTALYWYRQSLGQGLEFLIYFQGNSAPDKSGLPSDRFSAERTGGSVSTLTIQRTQQEDSAVYLCASSQTSGVADTQYFGPGTRLTVL.